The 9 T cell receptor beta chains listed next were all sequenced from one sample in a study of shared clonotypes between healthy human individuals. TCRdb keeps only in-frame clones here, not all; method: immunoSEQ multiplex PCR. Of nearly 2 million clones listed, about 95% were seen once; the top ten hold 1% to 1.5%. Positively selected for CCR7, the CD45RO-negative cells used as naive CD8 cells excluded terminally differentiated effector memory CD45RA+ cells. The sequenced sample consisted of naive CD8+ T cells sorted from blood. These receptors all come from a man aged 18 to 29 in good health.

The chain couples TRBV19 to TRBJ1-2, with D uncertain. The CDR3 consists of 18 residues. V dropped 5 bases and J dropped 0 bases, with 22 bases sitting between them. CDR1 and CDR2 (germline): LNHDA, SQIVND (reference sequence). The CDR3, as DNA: TGTGCCAGTAGTCCCCGTGTAGGATCGCCGGTAGCTAACTATGGCTACACCTTC. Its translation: CASSPRVGSPVANYGYTF.

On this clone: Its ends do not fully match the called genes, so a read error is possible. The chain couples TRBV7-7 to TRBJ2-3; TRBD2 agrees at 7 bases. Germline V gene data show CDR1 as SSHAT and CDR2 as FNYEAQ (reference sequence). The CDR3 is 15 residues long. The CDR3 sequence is CASSLLPGGTDTQYF. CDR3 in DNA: TGTGCTAGCAGCTTACTTCCGGGGGGAACAGATACGCAGTATTTT.

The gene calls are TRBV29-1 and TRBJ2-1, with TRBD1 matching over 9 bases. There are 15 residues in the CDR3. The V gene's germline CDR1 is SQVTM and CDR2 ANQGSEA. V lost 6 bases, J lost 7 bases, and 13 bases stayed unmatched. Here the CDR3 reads CSVLDRGGNRNEQFF. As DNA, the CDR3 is TGCAGCGTCCTCGACAGGGGGGGAAATAGGAATGAGCAGTTCTTC.

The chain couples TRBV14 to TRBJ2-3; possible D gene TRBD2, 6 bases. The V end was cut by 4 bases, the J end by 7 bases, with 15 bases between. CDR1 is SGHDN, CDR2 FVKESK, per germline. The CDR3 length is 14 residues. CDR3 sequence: CASSLRDSFNTQYF. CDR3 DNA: TGTGCCAGCAGCCTGCGGGACTCCTTTAATACGCAGTATTTT.

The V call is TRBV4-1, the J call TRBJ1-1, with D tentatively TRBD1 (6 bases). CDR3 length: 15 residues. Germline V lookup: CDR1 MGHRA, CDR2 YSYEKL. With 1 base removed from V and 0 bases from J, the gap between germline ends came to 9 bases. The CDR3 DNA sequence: TGCGCCAGCAGCCAAGTTCGGACAGTGAACACTGAAGCTTTCTTT. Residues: CASSQVRTVNTEAFF.

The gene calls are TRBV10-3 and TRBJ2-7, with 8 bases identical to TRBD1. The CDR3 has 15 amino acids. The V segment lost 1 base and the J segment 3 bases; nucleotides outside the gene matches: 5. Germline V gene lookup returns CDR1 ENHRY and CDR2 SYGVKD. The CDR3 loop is CAISELGQGSYEQYF. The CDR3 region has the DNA TGTGCCATCAGTGAGTTAGGACAGGGTAGCTACGAGCAGTACTTC.

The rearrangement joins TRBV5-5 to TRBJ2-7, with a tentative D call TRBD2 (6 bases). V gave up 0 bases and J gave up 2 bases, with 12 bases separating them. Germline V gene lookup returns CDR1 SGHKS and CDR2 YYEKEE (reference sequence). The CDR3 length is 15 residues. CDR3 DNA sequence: TGTGCCAGCAGCTTGGAGGGAGGTGGAACCTACGAGCAGTACTTC. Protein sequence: CASSLEGGGTYEQYF.

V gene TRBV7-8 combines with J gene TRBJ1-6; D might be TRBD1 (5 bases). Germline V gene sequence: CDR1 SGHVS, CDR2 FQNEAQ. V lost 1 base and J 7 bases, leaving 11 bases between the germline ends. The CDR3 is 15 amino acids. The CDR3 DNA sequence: TGTGCCAGCAGCTTAGAAGGGGCTTGGAATTCACCCCTCCACTTT. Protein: CASSLEGAWNSPLHF.

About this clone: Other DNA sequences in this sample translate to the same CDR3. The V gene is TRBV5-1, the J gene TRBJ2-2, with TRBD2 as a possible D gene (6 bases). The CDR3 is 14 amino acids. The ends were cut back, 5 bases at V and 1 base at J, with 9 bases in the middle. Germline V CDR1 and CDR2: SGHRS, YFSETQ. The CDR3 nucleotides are TGCGCCAGCAGTCTCGGGGGGAACACCGGGGAGCTGTTTTTT. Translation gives CASSLGGNTGELFF.